The sample holds many counts of the clone carrying this TCR beta chain. TCR beta CDR3 sequences were amplified from RNA transcripts. HTBI primers drove first-round RT-PCR of the TCR CDR3. Each CDR3 protein gets one entry after TCRdb re-called the multiplex PCR reads with MiXCR. This sample has 400,000 to 550,000 distinct CDR3 sequences; around 15% occur once, and the top ten carry around a sixth. The CDR3 contains 16 residues. Germline CDR1 reads MNHEY; CDR2 reads SMNVEV (reference sequence). V trimming: 5 bases; J trimming: 7 bases; junction bases outside the gene matches: 7. In patients aged 18 to 65, hyperthyroidism was newly diagnosed, with duration under 2 months. Lactation, pregnancy, other autoimmune disease or uncontrolled infection excluded patients. Diagnostic assessment was based on clinical symptoms, serum thyroxine and TRAb, thyroid ultrasound and orbital computed tomography. The data were obtained in a study of T cells in Graves' hyperthyroidism and ophthalmopathy.

The origin of this receptor is a woman aged 18-29 years with Graves' hyperthyroidism. The chain has TRBV27 and TRBJ2-1; TRBD2 aligns across 14 bases. Sequencing input: blood. For the CDR3, the DNA is TGTGCCAGCAGTACTCTAGGACTAGCGGGAGGAAATGAGCAGTTCTTC. Its translation is CASSTLGLAGGNEQFF.